The TCR beta chain described here comes from a study of blood T cells in healthy people across ages. J was trimmed by 14 bases and V by 1 base; bases with no gene match: 7. The germline V gene encodes CDR1 SGHTA and CDR2 FQGNSA. The CDR3 sequence is 13 residues long. This clonotype appeared a few times. Its antigen is still unknown. Sample-barcoded 5' priming and a J-beta primer mix drove a second PCR of about 7 to 12 cycles. TCRdb re-derived calls from the 5' RACE reads in MiXCR, one entry per CDR3 protein. The sample lists around 280,000 distinct CDR3 sequences, around 29% seen once, with roughly 28% in the top ten. Regarding the study as a whole: Donors of long life had a larger count of naive CD4+ cells and greater diversity than aged donors.

The chain carries TRBV7-2 and TRBJ2-1, with 8 bases identical to TRBD2. This receptor was obtained from a woman aged 70-85 years in good health. The sequencing sample was made of blood. The CDR3 coding sequence is TGTGCCAGCAGCTTAGATTTTGGAGCGGGGGAGTTCTTC. It encodes CASSLDFGAGEFF.